The 18 T cell receptor beta chains below were found in one sample sequenced in a study of T-cell reconstitution after alpha-beta-depleted transplantation in children. Molecular barcoding with unique molecular identifiers was used for the TCRbeta library. One entry per CDR3 protein results from TCRdb running MiXCR on the PCR reads. The data hold 70,000 to 95,000 distinct CDR3 sequences, with 12% observed a single time. The material sequenced was PBMCs from the stem cell graft donor, taken from the stem cell graft. These receptors were collected from a human donor who donated a stem cell graft to a child with inherited bone marrow failure.

This clonotype was recorded many times. The V gene is TRBV9, the J gene TRBJ2-3; D may correspond to TRBD1 or TRBD2 (5 bases each). Deletions cut 4 bases from V and 3 bases from J, with 12 bases between. CDR1 is SGDLS, CDR2 YYNGEE, per germline. The CDR3 has 14 residues. CDR3 region: CASSPGATTDTQYF. CDR3 DNA sequence: TGTGCCAGCAGCCCCGGGGCCACTACAGATACGCAGTATTTT.

This clonotype was found many times. The CDR3 here is CASSSRVAGANVLTF. For the CDR3, the DNA is TGTGCCAGCAGCTCCCGGGTAGCAGGGGCCAACGTCCTGACTTTC. The J gene is TRBJ2-6, the V gene TRBV7-2; D gene uncertain. The V end lost 4 bases, the J end lost 4 bases, and 11 bases lay between the germline ends. CDR3 length: 15 amino acids. The V gene's germline CDR1 is SGHTA and CDR2 FQGNSA. Looking up the rest from reference TRBV7-2 and TRBJ2-6 gives the full variable domain: GAGVSQSPSNKVTEKGKDVELRCDPISGHTALYWYRQSLGQGLEFLIYFQGNSAPDKSGLPSDRFSAERTGGSVSTLTIQRTQQEDSAVYLCASSSRVAGANVLTFGAGSRLTVL.

The table lists this clonotype with a count of one. This rearrangement joins TRBV29-1 to TRBJ2-5; 10 bases map to TRBD2. Germline V gene lookup returns CDR1 SQVTM and CDR2 ANQGSEA. CDR3 length: 16 amino acids. The V gene end was trimmed by 4 bases and the J gene end by 2 bases; junction bases not matched to a gene: 10. The CDR3 loop reads CSVALAGAGGQETQYF. In DNA form, the CDR3 reads TGCAGCGTTGCGCTAGCGGGGGCTGGGGGGCAAGAGACCCAGTACTTC.

This clonotype was detected many times. This sequence joins TRBV30 and TRBJ2-1; D gene unclear. The CDR3 has 14 residues. Germline CDR1 reads GTSNPN; CDR2 reads SVGIG (reference sequence). The V end lost 4 bases, the J end lost 1 base, and 11 bases lay between the germline ends. CDR3 in amino acids: CAWIKPSSYNEQFF. In DNA form, the CDR3 reads TGTGCCTGGATCAAACCGTCGTCCTACAATGAGCAGTTCTTC.

This clonotype was observed at least ten times. The chain joins TRBV7-9 to TRBJ1-1; D remains unclear. Trimming removed 1 base from V and 6 bases from J, with 9 bases in between. The CDR3 extends over 13 amino acids. Germline CDR1 SEHNR, CDR2 FQNEAQ (reference sequence). CDR3 coding DNA: TGTGCCAGCAGCTTAGAGTGGGTCTCTGAAGCTTTCTTT. Protein product: CASSLEWVSEAFF. Full variable domain (rest looked up from reference TRBV7-9 and TRBJ1-1): DTGVSQNPRHKITKRGQNVTFRCDPISEHNRLYWYRQTLGQGPEFLTYFQNEAQLEKSRLLSDRFSAERPKGSFSTLEIQRTEQGDSAMYLCASSLEWVSEAFFGQGTRLTVV.

By proportion, this clonotype is medium-sized. The chain employs TRBV12-3 or TRBV12-4 and TRBJ2-2, with D possibly being TRBD1 (6 bases). The CDR3 has 12 amino acids. The V and J ends lost 6 bases and 7 bases respectively, with 9 bases between them. The CDR3 region is CASSQGSGELFF. The CDR3, as DNA: TGTGCCAGCAGCCAGGGGAGCGGGGAGCTGTTTTTT.

This clonotype was observed at least ten times. This chain connects TRBV20-1 to TRBJ2-7; 10 bases fit TRBD1. The CDR3 is 14 amino acids. The V gene's germline CDR1 is DFQATT and CDR2 SNEGSKA (reference sequence). J was trimmed by 0 bases and V by 6 bases; bases with no gene match: 5. The CDR3 here is CSAWDRGDSYEQYF. The CDR3 DNA sequence: TGCAGTGCGTGGGACAGGGGCGACTCCTACGAGCAGTACTTC.

This clonotype was detected ten times or more. This chain joins TRBV5-1 and TRBJ2-1; a weak D match, TRBD1 (6 bases). The germline V gene encodes CDR1 SGHRS and CDR2 YFSETQ. The V end was cut by 0 bases, the J end by 7 bases, with 17 bases between. CDR3 length: 16 amino acids. CDR3 bases: TGCGCCAGCAGCTTGGCGCCTGGATTGGGGGCTAATGAGCAGTTCTTC. Translated: CASSLAPGLGANEQFF. The full variable domain, with the rest looked up from reference TRBV5-1 and TRBJ2-1, is KAGVTQTPRYLIKTRGQQVTLSCSPISGHRSVSWYQQTPGQGLQFLFEYFSETQRNKGNFPGRFSGRQFSNSRSEMNVSTLELGDSALYLCASSLAPGLGANEQFFGPGTRLTVL.

This clonotype was recorded many times. The gene calls are TRBV5-5 and TRBJ2-3, with D tentatively TRBD1 or TRBD2 (5 bases each). This CDR3 has 15 amino acids. V dropped 1 base and J dropped 0 bases, with 9 bases sitting between them. The germline gives CDR1 SGHKS, CDR2 YYEKEE (reference sequence). CDR3 residues: CASSLYGASTDTQYF. CDR3 bases: TGTGCCAGCAGCTTGTACGGGGCCAGCACAGATACGCAGTATTTT.

There are many counts of this clonotype. V and J are TRBV20-1 and TRBJ2-7; the match to TRBD1 covers 8 bases. The germline CDR1 and CDR2 sequences are DFQATT and SNEGSKA (reference sequence). The CDR3 is made up of 14 amino acids. Trimming took 5 bases from V and 0 from J; bases not matched to a gene: 6. The CDR3, as DNA: TGCAGTGCTCATAGACAGGGGTCCTCCTACGAGCAGTACTTC. Translated: CSAHRQGSSYEQYF.

This clonotype came up many times. The chain links TRBV7-2 to TRBJ1-5; D unclear. The germline gives CDR1 SGHTA, CDR2 FQGNSA. The CDR3 is 12 amino acids. V was cut by 3 bases and J by 5 bases, with 5 bases left in between. Written as DNA, the CDR3 is TGTGCCAGCAGCTTTGGGGATCAGCCCCAGCATTTT. Its protein product is CASSFGDQPQHF.

The chain combines TRBV6-2 or TRBV6-3 with TRBJ2-5; 8 positions agree with TRBD1. V trimming: 6 bases; J trimming: 3 bases; junction bases outside the gene matches: 3. This CDR3 has 13 residues. The germline gives CDR1 MNHEY, CDR2 SVGEGT. CDR3 amino acids: CASRTTGEETQYF. CDR3 nucleotide sequence: TGTGCCAGCAGGACGACAGGGGAAGAGACCCAGTACTTC.

The V gene is TRBV20-1, the J gene TRBJ1-5, with TRBD1 identical over 7 bases. The CDR3 runs to 16 residues. Germline CDR1 reads DFQATT; CDR2 reads SNEGSKA (reference sequence). The J segment lost 0 bases and the V segment lost 0 bases, leaving 5 bases of the junction unmatched. The CDR3 sequence is CSARDKGAVSNQPQHF. The CDR3 DNA sequence: TGCAGTGCTAGAGATAAGGGGGCGGTTAGCAATCAGCCCCAGCATTTT.

At least ten counts were recorded for this clonotype. A read error may account for a junction end that differs from germline. The J gene is TRBJ1-5, the V gene TRBV5-1, with TRBD1 identical over 11 bases. CDR1 and CDR2 (germline): SGHRS, YFSETQ. The CDR3 covers 14 residues. The CDR3 spells CASILGQGDQPQHF. The CDR3 DNA sequence: TGCGCCAGCATCTTGGGACAGGGGGATCAGCCCCAGCATTTT.

As regards this clonotype: Germline and junction disagree at one end, which may indicate a read error. V and J are TRBV7-2 and TRBJ2-2, with 11 positions matching TRBD2. CDR3 length: 17 residues. The germline V gene encodes CDR1 SGHTA and CDR2 FQGNSA. The CDR3 coding sequence is TGTGCCAGCAGCATAGCGGGAGGGCCAATGGGGACCGGGGAGCTGTTTTTT. The encoded protein is CASSIAGGPMGTGELFF.

This clonotype was recorded at least ten times. The rearrangement joins TRBV5-6 to TRBJ1-3, with 7 nucleotides matching TRBD1. Per germline, CDR1 SGHDT and CDR2 YYEEEE. V lost 3 bases and J lost 0; bases outside the gene matches: 15. This CDR3 is built from 19 residues. CDR3 nucleotide sequence: TGTGCCAGCAGCTCGCCGACCTTTAGGACAGGACCCTCTGGAAACACCATATATTTT. This encodes CASSSPTFRTGPSGNTIYF.

The chain employs TRBV5-5 and TRBJ1-2; possibly TRBD1 for D (6 bases). Deletions cut 4 bases from V and 4 bases from J, with 14 bases between. The CDR3 is 14 amino acids. Germline V gene data show CDR1 as SGHKS and CDR2 as YYEKEE (reference sequence). CDR3 residues: CASSPRTDGYGYTF. In DNA form, the CDR3 reads TGTGCCAGCAGCCCTCGGACAGACGGCTATGGCTACACCTTC.

This clonotype was recorded at least ten times. V and J are TRBV7-2 and TRBJ2-5, with TRBD2 as a possible D gene (5 bases). The CDR3 runs to 14 residues. CDR1 and CDR2 from the germline V gene are SGHTA and FQGNSA. V shed 2 bases and J shed 3 bases, with 10 bases lying between them. The CDR3: CASSLSLAEETQYF. CDR3 coding DNA: TGTGCCAGCAGCTTAAGCCTAGCCGAAGAGACCCAGTACTTC.